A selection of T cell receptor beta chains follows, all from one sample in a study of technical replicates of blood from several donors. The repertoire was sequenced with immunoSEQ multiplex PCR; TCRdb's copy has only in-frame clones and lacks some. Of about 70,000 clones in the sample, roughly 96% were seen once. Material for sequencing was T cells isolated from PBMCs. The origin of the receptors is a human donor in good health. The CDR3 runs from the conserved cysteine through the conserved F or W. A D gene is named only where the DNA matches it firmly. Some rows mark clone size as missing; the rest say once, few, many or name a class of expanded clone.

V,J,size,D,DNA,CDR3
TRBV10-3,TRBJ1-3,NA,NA,TGTGCCATCGCAGTTAACTCTGGAAACACCATATATTTT,CAIAVNSGNTIYF
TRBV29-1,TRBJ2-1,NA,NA,TGCAGCGCGGTGAGTCTCTCACCAGGTAATGAGCAGTTCTTC,CSAVSLSPGNEQFF
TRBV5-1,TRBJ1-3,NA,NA,TGCGCCAGCAGCCGCGCGCCGGGAGAGGGGGGAAACACCATATATTTT,CASSRAPGEGGNTIYF
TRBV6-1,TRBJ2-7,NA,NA,TGTGCCAGCAGTGAAGCAACAAACCACGAGCAGTACTTC,CASSEATNHEQYF
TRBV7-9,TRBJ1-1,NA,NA,TGTGCCAGCAGCGCGGATCGCACTGAAGCTTTCTTT,CASSADRTEAFF
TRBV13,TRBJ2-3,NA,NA,TGTGCCAGCAGCCCAGCCGGACTGCGGGATACGCAGTATTTT,CASSPAGLRDTQYF
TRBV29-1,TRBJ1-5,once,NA,TGCAGTGGTGGGGGCGGACGCAATCAGCCCCAGCATTTT,CSGGGGRNQPQHF
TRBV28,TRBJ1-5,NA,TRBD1,TGTGCCAGCAGTCCCCGGACAGGGCGCCAGCCCCAGCATTTT,CASSPRTGRQPQHF
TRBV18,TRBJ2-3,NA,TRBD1,TGTGCCAGCTCACGGGAGCAGGGGGCAGATACGCAGTATTTT,CASSREQGADTQYF
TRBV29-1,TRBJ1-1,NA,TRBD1,TGCAGCGTTGCAGGGGGGATGAACACTGAAGCTTTCTTT,CSVAGGMNTEAFF
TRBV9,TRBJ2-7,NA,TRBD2,TGTGCCAGCAGCGTAGGAGGGTCCCTAGCGGGATCGTACTACGAGCAGTACTTC,CASSVGGSLAGSYYEQYF
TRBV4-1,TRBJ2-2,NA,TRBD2,TGCGCCAGCAGCCAAGTCCCTAGCGGGAGAAGGAGCGGGGAGCTGTTTTTT,CASSQVPSGRRSGELFF
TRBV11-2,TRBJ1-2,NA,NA,TGTGCCAGCAGCGGCGCACAGGCTTATGGCTACACCTTC,CASSGAQAYGYTF
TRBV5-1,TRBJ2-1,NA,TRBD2,TGCGCCAGCAGCACTACCTCGGGAGGTGAGCAGTTCTTC,CASSTTSGGEQFF
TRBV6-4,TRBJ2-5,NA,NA,TGTGCCAGCAGTTCTAGCAACATGGGGACCCAGTACTTC,CASSSSNMGTQYF
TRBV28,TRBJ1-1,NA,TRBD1,TGTGCCAGCAGAAGACAGGGTGACACTGAAGCTTTCTTT,CASRRQGDTEAFF
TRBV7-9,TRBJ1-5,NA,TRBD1,TGTGCCAGCAGCCGCGGGACAGATAATCAGCCCCAGCATTTT,CASSRGTDNQPQHF
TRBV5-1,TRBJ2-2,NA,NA,TGCGCCAGCAGCTTGTGGGGCGAGAACACCGGGGAGCTGTTTTTT,CASSLWGENTGELFF
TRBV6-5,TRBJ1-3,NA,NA,TGTGCCAGCAGTGCTACAGGCTCTGGAAACACCATATATTTT,CASSATGSGNTIYF
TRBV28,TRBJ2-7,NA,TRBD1,TGTGCCAGCACGGACAGGCGCTACGAGCAGTACTTC,CASTDRRYEQYF
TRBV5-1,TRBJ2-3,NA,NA,TGCGCCAGCAGCTTGGCTCTTAGCGGAGCCCCAGATACGCAGTATTTT,CASSLALSGAPDTQYF
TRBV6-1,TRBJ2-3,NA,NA,TGTGCCAGCAGTGACAGGTTTACTGGTAGCACAGATACGCAGTATTTT,CASSDRFTGSTDTQYF